This is a list of T cell receptor beta chains from one sample in a study of breast tumors, draining lymph nodes, adjacent tissues. TCRdb reanalysed the multiplex PCR reads using MiXCR and keeps one entry per CDR3 protein. Of 55,000 to 75,000 distinct CDR3 sequences listed, approximately 45% are singletons. Sequencing used breast tumor tissue. These receptors all come from a female donor with breast cancer. Some clones in this sample may be carry-over from other donors' samples. The CDR3 runs from the conserved cysteine through the conserved F or W. D genes are given only for firm matches. A clone size is listed for some rows: how often the clone was seen (once, few, many), or a class if it is expanded.

many	12	TRBV2	TRBJ2-1	.	TGTGCCGACAGGACTTACTACAATGAGCAGTTCTTC	CADRTYYNEQFF
.	16	TRBV5-1	TRBJ2-2	TRBD1	TGCGCCAGCAGCGACGGACAGGGCGGCGGCACCGGGGAGCTGTTTTTT	CASSDGQGGGTGELFF
many	15	TRBV7-8	TRBJ1-5	.	TGTGCCAGCAGGCTGACTCGGGGGGCAGGTCAGCCCCAGCATTTT	CASRLTRGAGQPQHF
many	14	TRBV5-5	TRBJ2-7	.	TGTGCCAGCAGCTTCTCGGTTATGGTCTACGAGCAGTACTTC	CASSFSVMVYEQYF
.	12	TRBV12-3/TRBV12-4	TRBJ1-4	.	TGTGCCAGCCGTATAACGGAGGAAAAACTGTTTTTT	CASRITEEKLFF
.	21	TRBV18	TRBJ1-6	TRBD1	TGTGCCAGCTCACCAGGGACGAAAATTCTAGGAGTTGGGCAGGGGGATTCACCCCTCCACTTT	CASSPGTKILGVGQGDSPLHF
many	15	TRBV7-9	TRBJ1-6	TRBD1	TGTGCCAGCAGCCCTCAGGACAGGGGCGGTTCACCCCTCCACTTT	CASSPQDRGGSPLHF
.	12	TRBV20-1	TRBJ1-4	.	TGCAGTGCTAGACCGAGCGGGAGAAAACTGTTTTTT	CSARPSGRKLFF
.	11	TRBV12-3/TRBV12-4	TRBJ1-4	.	TGTGCCAGCAGTTCGAGGGGGGAACCGTTTTTT	CASSSRGEPFF
.	14	TRBV9	TRBJ2-7	TRBD2	TGTGCCAGCAGCGTAGTAGACAGCGGGGGGGAGCAGTACTTC	CASSVVDSGGEQYF
few	12	TRBV20-1	TRBJ1-1	.	TGCAGTGCTAGCCCCAGTAGGGCTGAAGCTTTCTTT	CSASPSRAEAFF
many	14	TRBV12-3/TRBV12-4	TRBJ2-5	TRBD2	TGTGCCAGCAGTTTCCGGGGGGTTCAAGAGACCCAGTACTTC	CASSFRGVQETQYF
once	16	TRBV28	TRBJ2-2	TRBD2	TGTGCCAGCAGTTTCTACGGGAGGGCGGTCTCCGAGGAGCTGTTTTTT	CASSFYGRAVSEELFF
many	14	TRBV2	TRBJ1-2	.	TGTGCCAGCATTGGGGATAGGATTAACTATGGCTACACCTTC	CASIGDRINYGYTF